This T cell receptor (beta chain) was observed in a study of shared clonotypes between healthy human individuals. The naive CD8 subset, CD45RO-negative cells positively selected for CCR7, excluded terminally differentiated effector memory CD45RA+ cells. Germline V gene lookup returns CDR1 PRHDT and CDR2 FYEKMQ (reference sequence). The length of the CDR3 is 14 residues. J lost 2 bases, V lost 5 bases, and 6 bases had no gene match. Clones were read by immunoSEQ multiplex PCR, and TCRdb kept only the in-frame ones, dropping some. The sample lists roughly 2.1 million clones, about 93% occurring once. Sequenced: naive CD8+ T cells from PBMCs. This clonotype was sampled from a man aged 18 to 35 in good health. Some clones in this sample may be carry-over from other donors' samples. The genes are TRBV13 and TRBJ2-7, with 7 bases aligning to TRBD1. The CDR3 DNA is TGTGCCAGCAGCCAGACAGGGCTCCCCTACGAGCAGTACTTC. Its translation: CASSQTGLPYEQYF.